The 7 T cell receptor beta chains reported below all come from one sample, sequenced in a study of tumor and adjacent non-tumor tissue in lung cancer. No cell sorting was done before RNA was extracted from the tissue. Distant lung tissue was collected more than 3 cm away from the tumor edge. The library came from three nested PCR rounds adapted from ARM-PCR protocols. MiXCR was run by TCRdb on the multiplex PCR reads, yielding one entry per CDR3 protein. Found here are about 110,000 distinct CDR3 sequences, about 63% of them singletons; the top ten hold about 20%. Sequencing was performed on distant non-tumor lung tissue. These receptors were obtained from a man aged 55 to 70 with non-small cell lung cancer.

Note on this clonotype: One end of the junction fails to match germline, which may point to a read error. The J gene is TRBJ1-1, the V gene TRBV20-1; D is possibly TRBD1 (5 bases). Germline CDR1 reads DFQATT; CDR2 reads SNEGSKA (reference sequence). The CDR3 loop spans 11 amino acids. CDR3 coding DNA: TGCAGTGCAGAGGGGAACACTGAAACTTTCTTT. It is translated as CSAEGNTETFF.

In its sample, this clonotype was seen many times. CDR3 loop: CASRRLATDTQYF. DNA for the CDR3: TGTGCCAGCAGACGACTAGCCACAGATACGCAGTATTTT. The chain carries TRBV6-6 and TRBJ2-3; 7 positions match TRBD2. In germline, CDR1 is MNHNY, CDR2 SVGAGI (reference sequence). After removal of 6 bases from V and 2 bases from J, the junction contained 2 bases not matched to a gene. The CDR3 contains 13 residues.

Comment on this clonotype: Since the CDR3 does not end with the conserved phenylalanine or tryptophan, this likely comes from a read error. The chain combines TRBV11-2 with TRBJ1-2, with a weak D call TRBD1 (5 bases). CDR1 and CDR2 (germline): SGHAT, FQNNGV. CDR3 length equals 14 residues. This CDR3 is CASSASAGVGGYTY. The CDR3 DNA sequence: TGCGCCAGCAGCGCAAGTGCGGGGGTCGGCGGCTACACCTAC.

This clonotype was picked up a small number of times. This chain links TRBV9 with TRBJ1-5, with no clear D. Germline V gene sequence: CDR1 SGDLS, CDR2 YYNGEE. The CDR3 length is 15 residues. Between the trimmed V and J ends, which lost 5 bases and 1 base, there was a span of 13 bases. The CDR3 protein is CASSPSGGSNQPQHF. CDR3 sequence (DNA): TGTGCCAGCAGTCCCTCAGGAGGGAGCAATCAGCCCCAGCATTTT.

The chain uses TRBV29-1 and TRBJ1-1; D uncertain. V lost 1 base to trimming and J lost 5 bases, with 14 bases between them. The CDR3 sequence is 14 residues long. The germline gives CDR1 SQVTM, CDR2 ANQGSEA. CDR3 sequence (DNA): TGCAGCGTTGAAGTTCCCGGTATGAGGACTGAAGCTTTCTTT. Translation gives CSVEVPGMRTEAFF. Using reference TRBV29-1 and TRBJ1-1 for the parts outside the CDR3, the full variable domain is SAVISQKPSRDICQRGTSLTIQCQVDSQVTMMFWYRQQPGQSLTLIATANQGSEATYESGFVIDKFPISRPNLTFSTLTVSNMSPEDSSIYLCSVEVPGMRTEAFFGQGTRLTVV.

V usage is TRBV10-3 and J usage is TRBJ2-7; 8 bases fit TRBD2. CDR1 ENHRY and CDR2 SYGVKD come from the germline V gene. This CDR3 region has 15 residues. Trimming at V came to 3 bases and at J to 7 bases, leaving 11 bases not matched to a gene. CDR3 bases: TGTGCCATCAGTGAACACCAAGCGGGGGACTATGAGCAGTACTTC. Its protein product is CAISEHQAGDYEQYF.

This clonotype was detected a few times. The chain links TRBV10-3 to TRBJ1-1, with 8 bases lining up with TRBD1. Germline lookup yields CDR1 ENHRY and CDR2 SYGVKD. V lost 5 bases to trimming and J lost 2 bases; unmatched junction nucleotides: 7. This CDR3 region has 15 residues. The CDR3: CAISRQGTENTEAFF. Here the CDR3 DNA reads TGTGCCATCAGTAGACAGGGGACGGAAAACACTGAAGCTTTCTTT.